At least ten counts were recorded for the clone carrying this T cell receptor beta chain. The antigen is undetermined. The data are from a study of CD8 T cells in ankylosing spondylitis. Points from the study as a whole: Reportedly, matched ankylosing spondylitis synovial fluid was significantly enriched for disease-linked clones. Reactive arthritis synovial fluid and blood were previously reported to contain some motif variants. The study identified a TCR beta motif of under ten highly homologous variants that appeared characteristic of ankylosing spondylitis blood. Relatively scarce in peripheral blood, disease-linked clones were CD8+.

The CDR3 has 13 residues. V lost 4 bases and J 8 bases, leaving 13 bases between the germline ends. Germline V gene data show CDR1 as SGHRS and CDR2 as YFSETQ. A quantitative 5'-RACE method, one with molecular barcodes, was used to make TCR beta libraries. TCRdb redid the calling of the 5' RACE reads with MiXCR, one entry per CDR3 protein. The profile shows fewer than 650,000 distinct CDR3 sequences, about 13% of them singletons. The chain combines TRBV5-1 with TRBJ1-5; TRBD1 is a possible D gene (6 bases). The material sequenced was blood, either unsorted or a sorted T cell fraction (not recorded which). This sequence was found in a male donor with ankylosing spondylitis. The CDR3 DNA reads as TGCGCCAGCAGCCTCGGGGGGGGCGAGCCCCAGCATTTT. This gives the protein CASSLGGGEPQHF.